These 6 T cell receptor beta chains came from one sample sequenced in a study of cytomegalovirus exposure and HLA in healthy donors. Use of 60 Vbeta and 13 Jbeta primers characterized the PCR. Assay used: immunoSEQ multiplex PCR; TCRdb lists only in-frame clones, some missing. This table holds approximately 270,000 clones, 80% found once. The sequencing input was PBMCs. Every receptor here comes from a girl under 10 years old in good health and CMV-seronegative.

The chain uses TRBV5-4 and TRBJ2-5, with TRBD2 as a possible D gene (5 bases). The assigned J gene may be wrong: the sequence end matches TRBJ2-7 better. CDR1 is SGHNT and CDR2 is YYREEE in the germline V gene (reference sequence). This CDR3 is built from 15 residues. The CDR3 sequence: CASSLNLAYSYEQYF. The CDR3 DNA is TGTGCCAGCAGCTTGAACCTAGCTTATTCCTACGAGCAGTACTTC.

The V and J genes are TRBV5-8 and TRBJ1-2; D gene uncertain. Germline V gene lookup returns CDR1 SGHTS and CDR2 YDEGEE. Trimming left V 0 bases short and J 8 bases short, with 11 bases between. There are 13 residues in the CDR3. The CDR3 region is CASSLGLSAGYTF. CDR3 in DNA: TGTGCCAGCAGCTTGGGACTCTCTGCGGGCTACACCTTC.

The gene calls are TRBV23-1 and TRBJ1-3; D remains ambiguous. TRBV23-1 is noted as an ORF with a role that remains uncertain. The V end was cut by 2 bases, the J end by 0 bases, with 20 bases between. The CDR3 loop spans 19 amino acids. CDR3 in DNA: TGCGCCAGCAGTCAAGTACTTGGTGGCAGACTGCACTCTGGAAACACCATATATTTT. Its translation: CASSQVLGGRLHSGNTIYF.

The gene calls are TRBV2 and TRBJ2-2; tentative D call: TRBD1 (6 bases). The CDR3 spans 15 residues. Germline V gene sequence: CDR1 SNHLY, CDR2 FYNNEI. The germline V and J ends were trimmed by 9 bases and 0 bases, with 14 bases remaining between them. The CDR3 spells CARQTGTSNTGELFF. The CDR3 DNA is TGTGCCAGACAGACCGGGACATCGAACACCGGGGAGCTGTTTTTT.

The chain uses TRBV7-9 and TRBJ2-7; the D gene is possibly TRBD2 (6 bases). Per germline, CDR1 SEHNR and CDR2 FQNEAQ (reference sequence). Trimming left V 9 bases short and J 2 bases short, with 17 bases between. The CDR3 extends over 14 amino acids. CDR3 DNA sequence: TGTGCCAGTGCGGGGCGCCCGGACCCCTACGAGCAGTACTTC. The encoded protein is CASAGRPDPYEQYF.

This rearrangement joins TRBV6-1 to TRBJ2-7; unclear D gene. This CDR3 comprises 14 residues. Germline assignment: CDR1 MNHNS and CDR2 SASEGT. With 2 bases removed from V and 2 bases from J, the gap between germline ends came to 10 bases. The chain's CDR3 is CASSEFNQAYEQYF. In DNA, the CDR3 is TGTGCCAGCAGTGAATTTAACCAGGCCTACGAGCAGTACTTC.